This TCR beta chain was documented in a study of blood T cells in healthy people across ages. For the second PCR, which ran for about 7 to 11 cycles, a sample-barcoded 5' primer and a J-beta primer mix were used. TCRdb redid the calling of the 5' RACE reads with MiXCR, one entry per CDR3 protein. The sample lists roughly 500,000 distinct CDR3 sequences; about 24% were seen once. Many counts were recorded for this clonotype. Its antigen is still unknown. Notes on the study in general: Diversity of TCR beta per million T cells declined in a roughly linear way with age. Relative to aged donors, long-lived donors carried more naive CD4+ cells and displayed higher diversity.

From germline, CDR1 is MNHEY and CDR2 SMNVEV (reference sequence). This CDR3 has 13 residues. The ends lost 5 bases at V and 7 bases at J; junction bases unmatched: 3. The same data also contributed to another study, on T cells of mothers and their children.

The clonotype comes from a boy aged 5-17 years in good health. Sequenced: blood. This chain joins TRBV27 and TRBJ2-1, with 9 bases aligning to TRBD1. The CDR3 DNA is TGTGCCAGCAGTCCCGGGACAGGGAATGAGCAGTTCTTC. This sequence encodes CASSPGTGNEQFF.